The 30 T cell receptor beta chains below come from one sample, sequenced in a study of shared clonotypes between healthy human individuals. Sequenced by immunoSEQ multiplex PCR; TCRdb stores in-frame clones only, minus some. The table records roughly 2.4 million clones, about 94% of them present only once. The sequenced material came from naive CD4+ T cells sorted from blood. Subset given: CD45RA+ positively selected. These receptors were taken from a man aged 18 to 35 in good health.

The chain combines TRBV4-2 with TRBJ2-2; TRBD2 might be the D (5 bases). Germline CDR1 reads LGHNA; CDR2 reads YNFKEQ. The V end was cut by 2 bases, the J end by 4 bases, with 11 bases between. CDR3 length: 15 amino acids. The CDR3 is CASSQRLAGTGELFF. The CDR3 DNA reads TGTGCCAGCAGCCAACGTCTAGCAGGCACCGGGGAGCTGTTTTTT.

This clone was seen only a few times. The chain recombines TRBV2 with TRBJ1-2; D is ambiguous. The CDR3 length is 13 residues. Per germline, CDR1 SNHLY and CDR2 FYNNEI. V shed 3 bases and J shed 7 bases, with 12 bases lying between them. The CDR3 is CASSELVLAGYTF. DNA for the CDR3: TGTGCCAGCAGTGAGCTGGTGCTTGCTGGCTACACCTTC.

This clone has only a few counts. This chain's CDR3 is CASSPLGAYGYTF. CDR3 nucleotides: TGTGCCAGCAGCCCACTCGGAGCCTATGGCTACACCTTC. The genes are TRBV7-9 and TRBJ1-2; D is ambiguous. Germline-derived CDR1 and CDR2 are SEHNR and FQNEAQ (reference sequence). Trimming shortened V by 5 bases and J by 4 bases, and 11 bases separated the two germline ends. The CDR3 spans 13 residues.

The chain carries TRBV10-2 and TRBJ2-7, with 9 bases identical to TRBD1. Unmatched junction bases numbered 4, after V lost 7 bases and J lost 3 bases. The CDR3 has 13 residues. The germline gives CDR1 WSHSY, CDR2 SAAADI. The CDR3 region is CASKGQGIYEQYF. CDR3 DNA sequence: TGCGCCAGCAAGGGACAGGGCATCTACGAGCAGTACTTC.

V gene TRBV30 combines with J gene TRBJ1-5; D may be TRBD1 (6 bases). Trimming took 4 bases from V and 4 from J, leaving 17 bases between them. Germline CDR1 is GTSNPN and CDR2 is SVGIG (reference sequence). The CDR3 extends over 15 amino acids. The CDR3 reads CAWTSGDPRNQPQHF. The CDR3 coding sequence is TGTGCCTGGACCTCAGGGGACCCTCGGAATCAGCCCCAGCATTTT.

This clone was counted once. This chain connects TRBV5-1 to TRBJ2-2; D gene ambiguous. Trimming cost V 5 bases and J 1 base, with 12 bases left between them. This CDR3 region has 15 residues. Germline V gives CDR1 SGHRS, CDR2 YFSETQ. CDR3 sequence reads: CASRGSPKNTGELFF. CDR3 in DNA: TGCGCCAGCAGGGGTAGCCCTAAGAACACCGGGGAGCTGTTTTTT.

DNA for the CDR3: TGTGCCAGCTCACCACCGGTTCAGGGGGCAGAGACCCAGTACTTC. Its protein product is CASSPPVQGAETQYF. The chain couples TRBV18 to TRBJ2-5, with 8 bases identical to TRBD1. V lost 0 bases to trimming and J lost 4 bases; unmatched junction nucleotides: 4. The CDR3 contains 15 residues. The germline V gene encodes CDR1 KGHSH and CDR2 LQKENI.

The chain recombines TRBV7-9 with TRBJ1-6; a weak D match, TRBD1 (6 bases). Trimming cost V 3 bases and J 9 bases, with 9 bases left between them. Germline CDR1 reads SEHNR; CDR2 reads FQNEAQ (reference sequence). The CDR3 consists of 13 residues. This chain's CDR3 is CASSFQGSSPLHF. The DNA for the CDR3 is TGTGCCAGCAGCTTCCAGGGGAGTTCACCCCTCCACTTT.

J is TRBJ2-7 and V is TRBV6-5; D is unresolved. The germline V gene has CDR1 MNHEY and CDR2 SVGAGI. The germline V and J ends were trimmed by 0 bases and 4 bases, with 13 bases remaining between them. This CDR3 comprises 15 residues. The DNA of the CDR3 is TGTGCCAGCAGTTACTCGACCCGTCTAGGTTACGAGCAGTACTTC. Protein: CASSYSTRLGYEQYF.

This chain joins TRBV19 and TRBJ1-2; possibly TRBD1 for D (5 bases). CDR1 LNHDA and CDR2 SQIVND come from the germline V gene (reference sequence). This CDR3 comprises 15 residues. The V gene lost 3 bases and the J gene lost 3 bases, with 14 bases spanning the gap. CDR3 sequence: CASSISGRADYGYTF. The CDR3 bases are TGTGCCAGTAGTATCTCAGGGCGGGCGGACTATGGCTACACCTTC.

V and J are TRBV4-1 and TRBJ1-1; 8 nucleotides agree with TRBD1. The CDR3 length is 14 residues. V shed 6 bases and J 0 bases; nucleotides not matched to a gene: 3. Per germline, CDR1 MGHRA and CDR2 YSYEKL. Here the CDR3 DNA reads TGCGCCAGCAGTCGACAGGGGATGAACACTGAAGCTTTCTTT. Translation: CASSRQGMNTEAFF.

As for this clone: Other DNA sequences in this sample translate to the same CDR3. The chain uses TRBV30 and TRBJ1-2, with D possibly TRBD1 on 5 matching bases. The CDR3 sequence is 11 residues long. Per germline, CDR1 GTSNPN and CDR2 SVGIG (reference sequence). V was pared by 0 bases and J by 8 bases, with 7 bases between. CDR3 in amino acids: CAWSVRGGYTF. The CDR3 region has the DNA TGTGCCTGGAGTGTACGGGGCGGCTACACCTTC. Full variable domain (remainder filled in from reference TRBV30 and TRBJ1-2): SQTIHQWPATLVQPVGSPLSLECTVEGTSNPNLYWYRQAAGRGLQLLFYSVGIGQISSEVPQNLSASRPQDRQFILSSKKLLLSDSGFYLCAWSVRGGYTFGSGTRLTVV.

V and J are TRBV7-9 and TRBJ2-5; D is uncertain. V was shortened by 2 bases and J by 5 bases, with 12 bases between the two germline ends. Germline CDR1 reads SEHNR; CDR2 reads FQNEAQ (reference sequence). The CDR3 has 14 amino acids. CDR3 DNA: TGTGCCAGCAGCTTATTTGAAGCCCGGGAGACCCAGTACTTC. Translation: CASSLFEARETQYF.

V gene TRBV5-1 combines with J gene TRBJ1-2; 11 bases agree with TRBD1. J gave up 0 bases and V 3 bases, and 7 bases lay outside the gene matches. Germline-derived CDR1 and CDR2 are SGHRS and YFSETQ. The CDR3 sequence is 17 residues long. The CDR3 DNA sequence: TGCGCCAGCAGCTACCGGGACAGGGGGATCGCTAACTATGGCTACACCTTC. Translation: CASSYRDRGIANYGYTF.

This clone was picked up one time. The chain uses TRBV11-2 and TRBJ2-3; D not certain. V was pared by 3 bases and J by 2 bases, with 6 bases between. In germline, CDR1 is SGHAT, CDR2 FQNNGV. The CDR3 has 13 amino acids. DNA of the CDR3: TGTGCCAGCAGCTTGGTTTTCACAGATACGCAGTATTTT. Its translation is CASSLVFTDTQYF.

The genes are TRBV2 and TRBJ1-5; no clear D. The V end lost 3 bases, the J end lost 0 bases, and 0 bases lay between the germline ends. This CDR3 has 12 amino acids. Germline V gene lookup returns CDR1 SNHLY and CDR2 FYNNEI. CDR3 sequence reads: CASSDSNQPQHF. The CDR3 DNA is TGTGCCAGCAGTGATAGCAATCAGCCCCAGCATTTT.

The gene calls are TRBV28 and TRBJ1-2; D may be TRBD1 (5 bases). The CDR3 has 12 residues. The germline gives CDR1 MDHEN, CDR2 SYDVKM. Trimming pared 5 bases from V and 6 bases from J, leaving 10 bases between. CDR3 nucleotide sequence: TGTGCCAGCAGTACGCCGGGGGATGGCTACACCTTC. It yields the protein CASSTPGDGYTF.

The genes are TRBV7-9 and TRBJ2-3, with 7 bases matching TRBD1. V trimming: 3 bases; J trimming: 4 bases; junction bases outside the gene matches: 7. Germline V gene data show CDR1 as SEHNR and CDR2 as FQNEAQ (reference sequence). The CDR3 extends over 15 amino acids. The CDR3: CASSFDRAIADTQYF. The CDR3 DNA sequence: TGTGCCAGCAGCTTCGACAGGGCGATCGCAGATACGCAGTATTTT.

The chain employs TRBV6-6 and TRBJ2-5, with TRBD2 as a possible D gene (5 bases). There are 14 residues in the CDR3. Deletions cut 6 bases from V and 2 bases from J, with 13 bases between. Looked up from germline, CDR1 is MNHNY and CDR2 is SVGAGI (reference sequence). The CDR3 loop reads CASRPTRKQETQYF. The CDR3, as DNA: TGTGCCAGCAGGCCTACTAGAAAACAAGAGACCCAGTACTTC.

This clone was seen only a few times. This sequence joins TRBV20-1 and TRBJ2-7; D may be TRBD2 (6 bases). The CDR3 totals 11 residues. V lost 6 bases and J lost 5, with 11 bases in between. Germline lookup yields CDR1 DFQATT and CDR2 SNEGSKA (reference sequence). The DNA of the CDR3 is TGCAGTGCACTCAGACTAGACGAGCAGTACTTC. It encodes CSALRLDEQYF.

As DNA, the CDR3 is TGTGCCAGCAGCTTACAGTACAATGAGCAGTTCTTC. Translated: CASSLQYNEQFF. V usage is TRBV7-6 and J usage is TRBJ2-1, with no clear D. CDR3 length: 12 amino acids. Germline V gene data show CDR1 as SGHVS and CDR2 as FNYEAQ. V lost 2 bases and J lost 4, with 3 bases in between.

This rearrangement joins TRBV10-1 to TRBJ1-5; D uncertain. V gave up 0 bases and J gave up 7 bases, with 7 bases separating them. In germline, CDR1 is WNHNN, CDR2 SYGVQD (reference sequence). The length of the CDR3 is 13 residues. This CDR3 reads CASSESEGQPQHF. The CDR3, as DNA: TGCGCCAGCAGTGAGTCAGAGGGCCAGCCCCAGCATTTT.

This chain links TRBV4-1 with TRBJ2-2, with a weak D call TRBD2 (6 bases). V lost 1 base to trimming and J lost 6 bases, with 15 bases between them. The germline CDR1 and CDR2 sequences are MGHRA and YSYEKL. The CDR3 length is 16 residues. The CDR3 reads CASSQARQGGAGELFF. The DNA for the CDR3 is TGCGCCAGCAGCCAAGCTCGCCAGGGCGGGGCCGGGGAGCTGTTTTTT.

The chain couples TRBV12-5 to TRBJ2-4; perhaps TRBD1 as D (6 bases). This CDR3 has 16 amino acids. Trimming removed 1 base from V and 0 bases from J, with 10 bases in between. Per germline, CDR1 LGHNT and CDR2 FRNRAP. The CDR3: CASGLGGHVAKNIQYF. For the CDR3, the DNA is TGTGCTAGTGGTTTGGGGGGGCATGTAGCCAAAAACATTCAGTACTTC.

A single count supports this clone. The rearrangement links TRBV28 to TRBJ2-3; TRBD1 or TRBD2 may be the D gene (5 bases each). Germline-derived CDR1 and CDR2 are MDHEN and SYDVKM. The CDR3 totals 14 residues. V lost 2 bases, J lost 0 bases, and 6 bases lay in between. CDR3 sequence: CASSLEGSTDTQYF. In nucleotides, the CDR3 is TGTGCCAGCAGTTTAGAGGGGAGCACAGATACGCAGTATTTT.

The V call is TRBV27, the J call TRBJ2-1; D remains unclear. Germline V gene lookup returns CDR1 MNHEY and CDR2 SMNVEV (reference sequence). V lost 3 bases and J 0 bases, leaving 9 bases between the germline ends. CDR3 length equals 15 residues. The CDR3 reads CASSFYGLSYNEQFF. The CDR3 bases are TGTGCCAGCAGTTTTTACGGTCTCTCCTACAATGAGCAGTTCTTC.

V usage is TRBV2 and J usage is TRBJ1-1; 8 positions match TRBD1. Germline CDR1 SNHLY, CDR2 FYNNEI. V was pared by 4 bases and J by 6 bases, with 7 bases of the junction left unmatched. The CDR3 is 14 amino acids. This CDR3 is CASSGDRGRPEAFF. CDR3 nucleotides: TGTGCCAGCAGTGGCGACAGGGGTAGACCTGAAGCTTTCTTT.

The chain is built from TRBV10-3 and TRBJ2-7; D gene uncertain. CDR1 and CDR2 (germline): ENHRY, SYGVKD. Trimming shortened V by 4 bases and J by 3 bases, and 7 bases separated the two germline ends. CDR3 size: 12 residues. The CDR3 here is CAISVGIYEQYF. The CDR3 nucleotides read TGTGCCATCAGTGTAGGTATCTACGAGCAGTACTTC.

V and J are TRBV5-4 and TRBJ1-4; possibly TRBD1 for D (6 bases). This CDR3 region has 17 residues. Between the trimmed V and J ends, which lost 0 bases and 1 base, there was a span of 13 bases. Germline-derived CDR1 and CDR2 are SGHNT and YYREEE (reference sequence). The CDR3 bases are TGTGCCAGCAGCTTGGGGGGTATACAGGGAACTAATGAAAAACTGTTTTTT. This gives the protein CASSLGGIQGTNEKLFF.

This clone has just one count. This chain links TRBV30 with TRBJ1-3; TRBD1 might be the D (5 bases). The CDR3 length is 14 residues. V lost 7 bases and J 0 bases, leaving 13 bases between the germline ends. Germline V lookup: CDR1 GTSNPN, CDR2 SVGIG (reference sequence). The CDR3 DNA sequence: TGTGCCTCGGGGACTGCTAACTCTGGAAACACCATATATTTT. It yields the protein CASGTANSGNTIYF.